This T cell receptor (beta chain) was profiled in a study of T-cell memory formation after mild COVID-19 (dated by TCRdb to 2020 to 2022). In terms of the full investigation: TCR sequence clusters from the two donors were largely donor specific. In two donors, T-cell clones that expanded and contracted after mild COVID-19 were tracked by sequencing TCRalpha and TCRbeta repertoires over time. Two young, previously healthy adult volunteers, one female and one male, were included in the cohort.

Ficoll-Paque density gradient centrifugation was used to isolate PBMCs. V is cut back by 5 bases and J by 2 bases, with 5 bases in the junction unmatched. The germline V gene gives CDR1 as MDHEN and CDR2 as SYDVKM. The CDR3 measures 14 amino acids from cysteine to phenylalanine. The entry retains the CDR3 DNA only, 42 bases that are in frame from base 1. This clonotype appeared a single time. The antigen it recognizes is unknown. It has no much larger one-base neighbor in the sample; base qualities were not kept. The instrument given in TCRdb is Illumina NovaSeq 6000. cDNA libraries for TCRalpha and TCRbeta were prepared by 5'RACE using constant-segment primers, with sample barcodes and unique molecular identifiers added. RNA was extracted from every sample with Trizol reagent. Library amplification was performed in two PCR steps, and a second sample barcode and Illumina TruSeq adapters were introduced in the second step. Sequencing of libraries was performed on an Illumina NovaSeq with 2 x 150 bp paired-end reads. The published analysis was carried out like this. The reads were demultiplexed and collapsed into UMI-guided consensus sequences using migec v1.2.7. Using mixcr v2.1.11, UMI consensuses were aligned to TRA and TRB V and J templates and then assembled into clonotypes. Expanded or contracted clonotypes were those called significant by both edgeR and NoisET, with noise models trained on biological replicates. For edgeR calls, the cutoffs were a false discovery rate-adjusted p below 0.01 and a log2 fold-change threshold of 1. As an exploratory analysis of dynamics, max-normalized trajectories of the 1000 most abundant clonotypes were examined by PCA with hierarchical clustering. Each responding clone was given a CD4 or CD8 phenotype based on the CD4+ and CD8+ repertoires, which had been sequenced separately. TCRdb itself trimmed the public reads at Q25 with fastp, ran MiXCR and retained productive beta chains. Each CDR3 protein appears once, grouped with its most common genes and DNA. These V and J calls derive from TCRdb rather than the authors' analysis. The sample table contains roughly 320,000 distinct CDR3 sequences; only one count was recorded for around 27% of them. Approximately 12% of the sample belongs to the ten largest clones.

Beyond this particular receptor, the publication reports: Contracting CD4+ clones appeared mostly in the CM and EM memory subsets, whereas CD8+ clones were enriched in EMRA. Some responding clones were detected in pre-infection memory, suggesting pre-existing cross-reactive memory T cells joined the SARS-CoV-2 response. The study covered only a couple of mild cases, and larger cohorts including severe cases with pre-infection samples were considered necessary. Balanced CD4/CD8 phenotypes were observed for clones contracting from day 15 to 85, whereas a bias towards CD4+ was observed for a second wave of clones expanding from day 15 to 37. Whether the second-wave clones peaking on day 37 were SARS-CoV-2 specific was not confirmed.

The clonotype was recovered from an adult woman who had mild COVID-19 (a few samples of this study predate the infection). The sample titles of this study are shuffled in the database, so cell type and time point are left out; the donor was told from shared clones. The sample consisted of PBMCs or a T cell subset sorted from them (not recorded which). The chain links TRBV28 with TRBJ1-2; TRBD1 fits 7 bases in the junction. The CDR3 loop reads CASSAQQGNYGYTF. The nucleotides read TGTGCCAGCAGTGCCCAACAGGGGAACTATGGCTACACCTTC.